The rows below give T cell receptor beta chains drawn from one sample of a study of CD8+CD57+ T cells in acquired aplastic anemia. TCRdb fed the reads into MiXCR, producing one record per CDR3 protein. Seen here are about 270,000 distinct CDR3 sequences, roughly half observed once, and the top ten hold around 8%. Sequencing was performed on sorted CD4+, CD8+, or CD8+CD57+ T cells (not recorded which) from PBMCs. The receptors stem from a human donor with severe aplastic anemia or a healthy control (not recorded which). CDR3s include the opening cysteine and the closing phenylalanine or tryptophan.

TRBV5-1	TRBJ1-6	CASSLRGARSPLHF
TRBV28	TRBJ2-7	CASIAGQTYEQYF
TRBV9	TRBJ2-5	CASSVGPPPGETQYF
TRBV7-9	TRBJ2-1	CASSLGTSGRAYYNEQFF
TRBV7-9	TRBJ2-1	CASGGETGLETQFF
TRBV10-3	TRBJ2-1	CASSRRLAEGSSYNEQFF
TRBV18	TRBJ1-6	CASSGQGNSPLHF
TRBV12-3/TRBV12-4	TRBJ1-5	CASSLGQVAQPQHF
TRBV30	TRBJ1-1	CAWRYWTASPAEGPSGNTEAFF
TRBV9	TRBJ1-5	CASSERTTNSNQPQHF
TRBV5-1	TRBJ2-3	CASRTPDDTQYF
TRBV12-3/TRBV12-4	TRBJ2-1	CASKGLAGGEAHNEQFF
TRBV2	TRBJ2-5	CASSEGLLGRTQYF
TRBV12-3/TRBV12-4	TRBJ2-5	CASSFKWDSTQYF
TRBV7-9	TRBJ2-1	CASSIGLAGVNEQFF
TRBV5-1	TRBJ1-3	CASSTGTGRDTIYF
TRBV2	TRBJ1-6	CASSDAGVSSYNSPLHF
TRBV6-5	TRBJ1-4	CASSYGPNNEKLFF
TRBV10-3	TRBJ1-5	CAISESSRDQPQHF
TRBV7-2	TRBJ1-1	CASSFSGGNTEAFF
TRBV7-9	TRBJ2-1	CASSTSWSYNEQFF
TRBV5-6	TRBJ2-2	CASSKIQGYYTGELFF
TRBV10-3	TRBJ1-4	CAISGGLWGTNEKLFF
TRBV20-1	TRBJ2-5	CSGSGGAGQETQYF
TRBV24-1	TRBJ2-2	CATGLAGANTGELFF
TRBV18	TRBJ1-1	CASSPVGGPNTEAFF
TRBV7-9	TRBJ2-3	CASSLDTGTSGGSTDTQCF
TRBV7-2	TRBJ2-5	CASSLGLAGGDQYF
TRBV29-1	TRBJ2-1	CSCNRGTGNEQFF
TRBV29-1	TRBJ2-5	CSVLQGALEETQYF
TRBV20-1	TRBJ1-2	CSAATGANYGYTF
TRBV6-5	TRBJ1-6	CASSSQGNNSPLHF
TRBV29-1	TRBJ2-7	CSVEDPGRTSGTYEQYF
TRBV15	TRBJ1-1	CATSRADKITEAFF
TRBV6-2/TRBV6-3	TRBJ1-5	CASSYGENQPQHF
TRBV14	TRBJ1-6	CASSQGQAISPLHF
TRBV12-3/TRBV12-4	TRBJ1-6	CASSPEGRGNSPLHF
TRBV24-1	TRBJ2-7	CAISQGSDYEQYF
TRBV6-5	TRBJ1-2	CASSDPIGRAFGGYTF
TRBV7-3	TRBJ2-1	CASSLREGEQFF